Listed below are T cell receptor beta chains from one sample, sequenced in a study of cytomegalovirus exposure and HLA in healthy donors. TCRdb's copy holds only in-frame clones and misses some; the assay was immunoSEQ multiplex PCR. The repertoire consists of under 95,000 clones, with about 85% occurring once and the leading ten covering 14% to 15%. Sequenced input: PBMCs. These receptors came from a middle-aged woman in good health and CMV-seropositive. The CDR3 runs from the conserved cysteine through the conserved F or W. Each record gives: V gene, CDR3 protein.

v_call: TRBV7-2
cdr3_aa: CASSLVVSYRELPYEQYF

v_call: TRBV30
cdr3_aa: CAWSFGVLSNQPQHF

v_call: TRBV4-2
cdr3_aa: CASSQVGEYSGELFF

v_call: TRBV9
cdr3_aa: CASSVAGNTEAFF

v_call: TRBV27
cdr3_aa: CASRRLDTSNYGYTF

v_call: TRBV6-1
cdr3_aa: CASSASQLQGKINYGYTF

v_call: TRBV18
cdr3_aa: CASSPLAGTTDTQYF

v_call: TRBV6-5
cdr3_aa: CASSGTRSYEQYF

v_call: TRBV5-1
cdr3_aa: CASSSQLDVNLMNTEAFF

v_call: TRBV7-6
cdr3_aa: CASSLGSQGNQPQHF

v_call: TRBV27
cdr3_aa: CASRQGVSNQPQHF

v_call: TRBV10-3
cdr3_aa: CAISESREAGSEQFF

v_call: TRBV6-1
cdr3_aa: CASIGTSSSYEQYF

v_call: TRBV25-1
cdr3_aa: CASSESRGQFKNIQYF

v_call: TRBV30
cdr3_aa: CAWSSGQGREKLFF

v_call: TRBV11-2
cdr3_aa: CASSLVLGGRGWTQYF

v_call: TRBV6-5
cdr3_aa: CASSDGPGGYGYTF

v_call: TRBV27
cdr3_aa: CASSFLSPGGVDTEAFF

v_call: TRBV6-1
cdr3_aa: CASGAGLTYEQYF

v_call: TRBV30
cdr3_aa: CAWSDFMNTEAFF

v_call: TRBV30
cdr3_aa: CAWAGGRNEQFF

v_call: TRBV29-1
cdr3_aa: CSVGTGVNGGNQPQHF

v_call: TRBV7-6
cdr3_aa: CASSPQGNYGYTF

v_call: TRBV28
cdr3_aa: CASSSQGDNEQFF

v_call: TRBV7-8
cdr3_aa: CASSFDPDEQFF

v_call: TRBV10-2
cdr3_aa: CASSEWYSNYGYTF

v_call: TRBV5-6
cdr3_aa: CASSQRQGRTEAFF

v_call: TRBV19
cdr3_aa: CASRRQGGNTEAFF

v_call: TRBV10-1
cdr3_aa: CASSEGTSGGYEQYF

v_call: TRBV19
cdr3_aa: CASSMAVGLEAFF

v_call: TRBV5-6
cdr3_aa: CASSSGGVYNEQFF

v_call: TRBV21-1
cdr3_aa: CASSNEMGTGVLGYTF

v_call: TRBV16
cdr3_aa: CASSPLTGGVGEQYF

v_call: TRBV5-4
cdr3_aa: CASSPFAGGTYNEQFF

v_call: TRBV7-8
cdr3_aa: CASSFRLAMETQYF

v_call: TRBV30
cdr3_aa: CASDRGNTEAFF

v_call: TRBV5-6
cdr3_aa: CASSLGDLQETQYF

v_call: TRBV4-1
cdr3_aa: CASSQVPDRPYEQYF

v_call: TRBV7-8
cdr3_aa: CASSFSRDRGLSYEQYF

v_call: TRBV4-3
cdr3_aa: CASSQERQTGATYEQYF

v_call: TRBV7-9
cdr3_aa: CASSSPLSYNEQFF

v_call: TRBV18
cdr3_aa: CASSPRGLDIDNTEAFF

v_call: TRBV2
cdr3_aa: CASMFVGDSTGNTIYF

v_call: TRBV5-1
cdr3_aa: CASTGGGPTDTQYF

v_call: TRBV10-1
cdr3_aa: CASKAGGTDTQYF

v_call: TRBV18
cdr3_aa: CASSPAEGSRNTIYF

v_call: TRBV6-1
cdr3_aa: CASSDHPGRPSQFF

v_call: TRBV11-2
cdr3_aa: CASSSPDEQFF

v_call: TRBV6-5
cdr3_aa: CASRLGGVSYGYTF

v_call: TRBV18
cdr3_aa: CASSLQGERTDTQYF

v_call: TRBV6-5
cdr3_aa: CASSYGGAGSYEQYF

v_call: TRBV13
cdr3_aa: CASSFQRSYNEQFF

v_call: TRBV2
cdr3_aa: CASRRDSIYEQYF

v_call: TRBV14
cdr3_aa: CASSQGGNTEAFF

v_call: TRBV9
cdr3_aa: CASSVAGSTYEQYF